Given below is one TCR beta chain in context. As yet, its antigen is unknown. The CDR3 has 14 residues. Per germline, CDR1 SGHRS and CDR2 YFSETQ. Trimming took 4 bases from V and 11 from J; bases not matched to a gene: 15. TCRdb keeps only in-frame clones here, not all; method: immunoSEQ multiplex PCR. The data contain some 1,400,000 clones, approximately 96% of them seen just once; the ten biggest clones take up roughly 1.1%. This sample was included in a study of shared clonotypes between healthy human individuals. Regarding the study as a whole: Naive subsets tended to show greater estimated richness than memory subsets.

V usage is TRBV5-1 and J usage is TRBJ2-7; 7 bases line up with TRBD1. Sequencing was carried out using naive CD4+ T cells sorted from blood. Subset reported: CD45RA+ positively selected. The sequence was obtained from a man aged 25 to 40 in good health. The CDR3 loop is CASSKYDQGQPEYF. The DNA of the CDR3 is TGCGCCAGCAGCAAGTACGACCAGGGACAGCCGGAGTACTTC.